The clone carrying this TCR beta chain was counted a few times. Its target is not known. Authors' analysis steps: The authors used CDR3 differences across clinicopathological groups to build a distant-metastasis classifier for papillary thyroid cancer. TCRdb re-called the PCR reads with MiXCR. These V and J calls derive from TCRdb rather than the authors' analysis. The profile covers 20,000 or so clones, with 20% to 25% appearing a single time and about 64% taken by the ten largest. This specimen belongs to a study of metastatic and nonmetastatic thyroid tumors. The overall study: It was across blood and tumor or nodule tissue from malignant and benign thyroid patients that repertoires were compared.

Patients were all untreated before their thyroid surgery. Findings and limits, study-wide: Compared with benign nodules, malignant thyroid tumors were reported to have significantly higher TCR beta diversity in both blood and tumor.

This TCR came from a male donor with papillary thyroid cancer or a benign thyroid nodule (not recorded which). Some clones in this sample may be carry-over from other donors' samples. Sequencing was carried out using blood.

The CDR3 bases are TGTGCCAGCAGTGAAAGCTGGAATCAGCCCCAGCATTTT. It specifies CASSESWNQPQHF. The chain joins TRBV2 to TRBJ1-5; D is unclear. Germline CDR1 and CDR2: SNHLY and FYNNEI. There are 13 residues in the CDR3. Deletions cut 2 bases from V and 4 bases from J, with 6 bases between.